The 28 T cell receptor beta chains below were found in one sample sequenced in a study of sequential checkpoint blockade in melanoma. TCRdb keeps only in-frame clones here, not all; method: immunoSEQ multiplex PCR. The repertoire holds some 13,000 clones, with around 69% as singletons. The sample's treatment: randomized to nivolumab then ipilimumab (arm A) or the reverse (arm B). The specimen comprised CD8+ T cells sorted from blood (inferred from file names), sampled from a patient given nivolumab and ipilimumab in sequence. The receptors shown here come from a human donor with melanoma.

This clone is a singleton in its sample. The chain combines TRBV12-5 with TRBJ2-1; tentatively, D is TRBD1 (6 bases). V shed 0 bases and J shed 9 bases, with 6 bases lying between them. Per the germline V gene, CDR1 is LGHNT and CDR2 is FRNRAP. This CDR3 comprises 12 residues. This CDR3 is CASGLVQGEQFF. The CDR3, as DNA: TGTGCTAGTGGTTTGGTACAGGGTGAGCAGTTCTTC.

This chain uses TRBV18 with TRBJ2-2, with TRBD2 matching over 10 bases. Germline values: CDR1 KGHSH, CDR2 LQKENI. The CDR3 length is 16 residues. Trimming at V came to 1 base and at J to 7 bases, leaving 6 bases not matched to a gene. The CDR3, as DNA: TGTGCCAGCTCACCACAGGGACTAGCGTTTCACGGGGAGCTGTTTTTT. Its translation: CASSPQGLAFHGELFF.

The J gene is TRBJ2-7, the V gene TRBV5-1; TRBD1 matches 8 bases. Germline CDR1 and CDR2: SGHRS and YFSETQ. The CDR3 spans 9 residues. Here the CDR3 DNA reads TGCGCCAGCAGCTTGGGGACAGGGGTC. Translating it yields CASSLGTGV.

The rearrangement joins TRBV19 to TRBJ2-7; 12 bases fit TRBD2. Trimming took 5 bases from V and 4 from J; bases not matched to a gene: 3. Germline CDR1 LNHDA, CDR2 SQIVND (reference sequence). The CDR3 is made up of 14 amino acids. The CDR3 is CASSAGLAGYEQYF. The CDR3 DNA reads TGTGCCAGTAGTGCCGGACTAGCGGGATACGAGCAGTACTTC. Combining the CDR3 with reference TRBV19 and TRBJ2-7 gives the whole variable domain DGGITQSPKYLFRKEGQNVTLSCEQNLNHDAMYWYRQDPGQGLRLIYYSQIVNDFQKGDIAEGYSVSREKKESFPLTVTSAQKNPTAFYLCASSAGLAGYEQYFGPGTRLTVT.

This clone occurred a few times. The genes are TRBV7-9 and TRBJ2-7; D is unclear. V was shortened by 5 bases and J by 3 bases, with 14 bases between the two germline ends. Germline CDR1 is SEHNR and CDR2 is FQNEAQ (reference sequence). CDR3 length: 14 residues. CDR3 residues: CASSPPDVLYEQYF. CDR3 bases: TGTGCCAGCAGCCCACCAGATGTTCTCTACGAGCAGTACTTC.

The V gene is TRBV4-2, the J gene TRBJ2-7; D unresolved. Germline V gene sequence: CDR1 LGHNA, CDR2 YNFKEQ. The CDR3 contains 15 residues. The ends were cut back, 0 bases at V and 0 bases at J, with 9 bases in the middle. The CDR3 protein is CASSQDVSASYEQYF. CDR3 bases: TGTGCCAGCAGCCAAGATGTAAGCGCCTCCTACGAGCAGTACTTC.

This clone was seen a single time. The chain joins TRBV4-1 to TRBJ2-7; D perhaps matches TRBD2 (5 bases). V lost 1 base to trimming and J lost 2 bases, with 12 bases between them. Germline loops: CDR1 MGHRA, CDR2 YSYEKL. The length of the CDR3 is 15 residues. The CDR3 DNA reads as TGCGCCAGCAGCCAAGCCCAGTGGGAGACCTACGAGCAGTACTTC. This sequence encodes CASSQAQWETYEQYF.

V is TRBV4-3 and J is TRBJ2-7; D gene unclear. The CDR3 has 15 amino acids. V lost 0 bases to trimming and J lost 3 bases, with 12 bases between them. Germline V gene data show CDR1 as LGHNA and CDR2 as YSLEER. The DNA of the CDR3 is TGCGCCAGCAGCCAAGAGAGACTCGGCCACTACGAGCAGTACTTC. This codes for CASSQERLGHYEQYF.

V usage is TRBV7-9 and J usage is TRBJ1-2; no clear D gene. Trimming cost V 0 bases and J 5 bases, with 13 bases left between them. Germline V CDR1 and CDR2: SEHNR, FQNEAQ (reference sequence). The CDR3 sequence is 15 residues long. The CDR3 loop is CASSLALAGPYGYTF. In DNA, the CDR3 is TGTGCCAGCAGCTTAGCGCTGGCAGGCCCATATGGCTACACCTTC.

Here the CDR3 DNA reads TGTGCCAGCAGCGTGAGCAGGCAGAGCTCCTACAATGAGCAGTTCTTC. Translated, it gives CASSVSRQSSYNEQFF. J is TRBJ2-1 and V is TRBV9; D gene uncertain. The CDR3 has 16 residues. The ends were cut back, 2 bases at V and 0 bases at J, with 12 bases in the middle. Germline V gene data show CDR1 as SGDLS and CDR2 as YYNGEE.

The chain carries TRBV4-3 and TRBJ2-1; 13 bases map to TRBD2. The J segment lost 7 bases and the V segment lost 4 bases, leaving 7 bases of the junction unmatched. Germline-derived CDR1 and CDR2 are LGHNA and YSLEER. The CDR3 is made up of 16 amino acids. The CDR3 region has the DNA TGCGCCAGCAGCCCCGGGACTAGCGGGAAAGTGAATGAGCAGTTCTTC. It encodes CASSPGTSGKVNEQFF.

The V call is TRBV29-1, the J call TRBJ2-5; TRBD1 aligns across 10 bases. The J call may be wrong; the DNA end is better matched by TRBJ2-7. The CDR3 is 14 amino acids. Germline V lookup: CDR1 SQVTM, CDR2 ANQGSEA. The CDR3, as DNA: TGCAGCGTATCCGGGACAGGGGTTACCTACGAGCAGTACTTC. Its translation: CSVSGTGVTYEQYF.

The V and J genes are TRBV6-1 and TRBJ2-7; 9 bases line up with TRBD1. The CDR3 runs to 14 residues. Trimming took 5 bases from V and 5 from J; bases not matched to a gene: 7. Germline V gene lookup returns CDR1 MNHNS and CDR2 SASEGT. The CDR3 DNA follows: TGTGCCAGCAGTTATGACAGGGGGGGGGACGAGCAGTACTTC. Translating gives CASSYDRGGDEQYF.

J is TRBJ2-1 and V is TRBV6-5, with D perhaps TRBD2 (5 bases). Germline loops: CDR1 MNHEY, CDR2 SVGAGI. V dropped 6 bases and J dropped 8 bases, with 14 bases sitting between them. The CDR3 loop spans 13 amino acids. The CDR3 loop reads CASSGDFGDEQFF. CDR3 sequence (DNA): TGTGCCAGCAGCGGGGATTTTGGGGATGAGCAGTTCTTC.

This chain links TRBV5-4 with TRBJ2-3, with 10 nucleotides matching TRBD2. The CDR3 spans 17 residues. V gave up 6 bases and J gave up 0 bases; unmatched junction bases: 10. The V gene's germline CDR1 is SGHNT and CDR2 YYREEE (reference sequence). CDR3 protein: CASTVIPGLASTDTQYF. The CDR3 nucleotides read TGTGCCAGCACCGTTATTCCGGGACTAGCGAGCACAGATACGCAGTATTTT.

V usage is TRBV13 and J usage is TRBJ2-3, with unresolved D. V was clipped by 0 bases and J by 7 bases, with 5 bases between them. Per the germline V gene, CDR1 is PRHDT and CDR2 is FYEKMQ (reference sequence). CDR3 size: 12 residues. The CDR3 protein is CASSLGRNTQYF. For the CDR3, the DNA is TGTGCCAGCAGCTTAGGGAGAAATACGCAGTATTTT.

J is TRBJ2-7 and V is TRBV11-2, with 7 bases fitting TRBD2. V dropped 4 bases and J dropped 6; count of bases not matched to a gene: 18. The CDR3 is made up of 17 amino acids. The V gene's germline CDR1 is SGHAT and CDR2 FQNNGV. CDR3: CASSSWGGSPLVLEQYF. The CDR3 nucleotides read TGTGCCAGCAGCTCCTGGGGGGGGAGTCCACTGGTTCTCGAGCAGTACTTC.

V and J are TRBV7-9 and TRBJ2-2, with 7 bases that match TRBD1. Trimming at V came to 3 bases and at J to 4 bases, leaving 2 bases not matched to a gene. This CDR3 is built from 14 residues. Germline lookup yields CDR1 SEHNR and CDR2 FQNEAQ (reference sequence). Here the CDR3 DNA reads TGTGCCAGCAGCTTGACAGGGCCCACCGGGGAGCTGTTTTTT. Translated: CASSLTGPTGELFF.

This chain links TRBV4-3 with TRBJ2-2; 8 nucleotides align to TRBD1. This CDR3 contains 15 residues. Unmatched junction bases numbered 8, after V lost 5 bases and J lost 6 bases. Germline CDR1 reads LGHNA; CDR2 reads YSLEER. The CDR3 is CASSSGTGEPGELFF. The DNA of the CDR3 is TGCGCCAGCAGCTCCGGGACAGGTGAACCCGGGGAGCTGTTTTTT.

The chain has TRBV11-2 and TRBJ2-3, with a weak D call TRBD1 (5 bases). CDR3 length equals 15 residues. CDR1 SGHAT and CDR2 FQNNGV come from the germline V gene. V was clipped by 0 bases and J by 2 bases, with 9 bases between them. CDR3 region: CASSLETEITDTQYF. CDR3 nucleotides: TGTGCCAGCAGCTTAGAGACAGAAATCACAGATACGCAGTATTTT.

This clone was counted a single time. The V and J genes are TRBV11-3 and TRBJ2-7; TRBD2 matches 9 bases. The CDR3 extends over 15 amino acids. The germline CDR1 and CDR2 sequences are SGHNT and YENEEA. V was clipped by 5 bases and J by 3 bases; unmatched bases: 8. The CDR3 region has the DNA TGTGCCAGCAGCCCGACTAAGCGGGGGGACTACGAGCAGTACTTC. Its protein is CASSPTKRGDYEQYF.

The CDR3 protein is CASKYRDTSTDTQYF. The CDR3 nucleotides read TGTGCCAGCAAGTACCGGGACACTAGCACAGATACGCAGTATTTT. The rearrangement uses TRBV2 and TRBJ2-3; maybe TRBD1 (6 bases). The CDR3 sequence is 15 residues long. Germline V gene data show CDR1 as SNHLY and CDR2 as FYNNEI. The V end lost 7 bases, the J end lost 0 bases, and 14 bases lay between the germline ends.

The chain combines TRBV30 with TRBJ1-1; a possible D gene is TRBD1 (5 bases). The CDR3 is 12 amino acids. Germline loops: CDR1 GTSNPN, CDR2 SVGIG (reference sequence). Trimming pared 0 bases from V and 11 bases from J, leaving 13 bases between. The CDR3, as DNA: TGTGCCTGGAGTGTAGGGGTGGGTGGCGCTTTCTTT. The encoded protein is CAWSVGVGGAFF.

The CDR3 reads CASSQVYRINEQFF. CDR3 nucleotides: TGCGCCAGCAGCCAAGTCTACAGGATCAATGAGCAGTTCTTC. The chain is built from TRBV4-1 and TRBJ2-1; maybe TRBD1 (5 bases). V lost 1 base and J 6 bases, leaving 10 bases between the germline ends. The CDR3 covers 14 residues. The V gene's germline CDR1 is MGHRA and CDR2 YSYEKL.

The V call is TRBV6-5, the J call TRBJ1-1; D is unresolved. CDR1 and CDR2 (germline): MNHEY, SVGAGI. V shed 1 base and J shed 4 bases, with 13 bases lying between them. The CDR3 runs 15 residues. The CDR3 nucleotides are TGTGCCAGCAGTTACTTGGGCCCGGAGGGCACTGAAGCTTTCTTT. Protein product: CASSYLGPEGTEAFF.

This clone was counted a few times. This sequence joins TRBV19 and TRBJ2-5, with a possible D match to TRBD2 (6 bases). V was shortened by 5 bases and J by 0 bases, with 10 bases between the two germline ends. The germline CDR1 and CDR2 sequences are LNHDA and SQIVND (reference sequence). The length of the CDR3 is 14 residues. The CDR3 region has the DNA TGTGCCAGTAGTCCTTGGGACTACCAAGAGACCCAGTACTTC. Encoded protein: CASSPWDYQETQYF.

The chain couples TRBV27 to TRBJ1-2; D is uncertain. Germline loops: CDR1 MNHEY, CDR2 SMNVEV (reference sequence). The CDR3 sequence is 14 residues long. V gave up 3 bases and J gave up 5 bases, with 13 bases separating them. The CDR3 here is CASSLEPAHYGYTF. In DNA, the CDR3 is TGTGCCAGCAGTTTGGAGCCAGCTCATTATGGCTACACCTTC.

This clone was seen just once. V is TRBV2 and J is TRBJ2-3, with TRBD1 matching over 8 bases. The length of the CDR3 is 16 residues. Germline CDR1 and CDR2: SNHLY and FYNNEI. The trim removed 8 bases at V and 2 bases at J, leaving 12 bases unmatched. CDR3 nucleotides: TGTGCCAGCGAGTGGGGCCAGGGGGCTTCCACAGATACGCAGTATTTT. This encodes CASEWGQGASTDTQYF.